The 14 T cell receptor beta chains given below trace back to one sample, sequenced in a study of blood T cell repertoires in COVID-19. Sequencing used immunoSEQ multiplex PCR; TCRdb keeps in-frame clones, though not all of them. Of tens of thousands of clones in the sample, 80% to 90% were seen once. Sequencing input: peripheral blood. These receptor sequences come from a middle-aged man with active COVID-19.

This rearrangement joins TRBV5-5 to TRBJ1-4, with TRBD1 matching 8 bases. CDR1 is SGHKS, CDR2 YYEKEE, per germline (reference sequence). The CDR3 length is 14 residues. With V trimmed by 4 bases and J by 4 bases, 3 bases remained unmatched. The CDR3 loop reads CASSQDRDNEKLFF. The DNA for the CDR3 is TGTGCCAGCAGCCAGGACAGGGATAATGAAAAACTGTTTTTT.

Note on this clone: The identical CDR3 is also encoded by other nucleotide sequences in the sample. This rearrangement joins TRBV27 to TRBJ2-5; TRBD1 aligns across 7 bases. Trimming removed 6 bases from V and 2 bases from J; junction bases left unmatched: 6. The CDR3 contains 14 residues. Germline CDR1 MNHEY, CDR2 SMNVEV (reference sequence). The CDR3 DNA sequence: TGTGCCAGCAGCTTAACAGGGGCTCAAGAGACCCAGTACTTC. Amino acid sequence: CASSLTGAQETQYF.

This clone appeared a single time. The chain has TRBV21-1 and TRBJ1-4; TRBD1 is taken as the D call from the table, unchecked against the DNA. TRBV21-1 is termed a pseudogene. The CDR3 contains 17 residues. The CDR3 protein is CASSKVGTVATNEKLFF. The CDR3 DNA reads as TGTGCCAGCAGCAAAGTCGGGACAGTTGCAACTAATGAAAAACTGTTTTTT.

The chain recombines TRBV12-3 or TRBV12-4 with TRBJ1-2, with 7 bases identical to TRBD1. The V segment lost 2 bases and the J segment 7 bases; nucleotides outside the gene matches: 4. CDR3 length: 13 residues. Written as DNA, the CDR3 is TGTGCCAGCAGTTTAAAGGGGGCAGGTGGCTACACCTTC. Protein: CASSLKGAGGYTF.

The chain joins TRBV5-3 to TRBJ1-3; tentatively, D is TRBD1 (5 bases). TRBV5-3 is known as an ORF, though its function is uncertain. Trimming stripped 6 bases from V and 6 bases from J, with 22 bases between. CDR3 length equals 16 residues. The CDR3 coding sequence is TGTGCCAGAACCGATACACGAGGGAGGGGCGTAAACACCATATATTTT. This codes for CARTDTRGRGVNTIYF.

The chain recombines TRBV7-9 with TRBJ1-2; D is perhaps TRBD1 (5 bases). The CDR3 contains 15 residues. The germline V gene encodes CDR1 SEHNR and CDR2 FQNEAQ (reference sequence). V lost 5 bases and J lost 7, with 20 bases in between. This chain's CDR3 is CASSRAGGTSGGYTF. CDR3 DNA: TGTGCCAGCAGCCGGGCGGGGGGGACCTCTGGTGGCTACACCTTC.

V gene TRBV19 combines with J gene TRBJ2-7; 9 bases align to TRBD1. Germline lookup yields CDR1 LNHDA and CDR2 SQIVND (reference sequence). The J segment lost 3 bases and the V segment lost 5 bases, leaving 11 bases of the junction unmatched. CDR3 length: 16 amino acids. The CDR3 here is CASSDPLGQGYYEQYF. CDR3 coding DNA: TGTGCCAGTAGTGACCCCCTGGGACAGGGATACTACGAGCAGTACTTC.

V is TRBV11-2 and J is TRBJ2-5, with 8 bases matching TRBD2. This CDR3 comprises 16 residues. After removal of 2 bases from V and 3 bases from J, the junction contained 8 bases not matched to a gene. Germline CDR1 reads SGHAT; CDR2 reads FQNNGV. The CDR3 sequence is CASSLSPAGAKETQYF. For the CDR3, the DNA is TGTGCCAGCAGCTTATCCCCAGCGGGAGCTAAAGAGACCCAGTACTTC.

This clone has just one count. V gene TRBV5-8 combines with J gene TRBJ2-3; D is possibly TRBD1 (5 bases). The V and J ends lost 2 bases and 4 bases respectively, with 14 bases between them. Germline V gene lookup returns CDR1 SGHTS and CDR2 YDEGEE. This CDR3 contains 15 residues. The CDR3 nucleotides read TGTGCCAGCAGCTTTACAGGCGCTAGGGCAGATACGCAGTATTTT. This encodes CASSFTGARADTQYF.

The CDR3 loop reads CASSYSGTGGSSPLHF. CDR3 nucleotides: TGTGCCAGCAGTTACTCAGGGACAGGGGGTTCTTCACCCCTCCACTTT. The chain carries TRBV6-2 or TRBV6-3 and TRBJ1-6; 11 bases are a match to TRBD1. V lost 0 bases and J lost 9; bases outside the gene matches: 4. The CDR3 has 16 amino acids. Germline lookup yields CDR1 MNHEY and CDR2 SVGEGT.

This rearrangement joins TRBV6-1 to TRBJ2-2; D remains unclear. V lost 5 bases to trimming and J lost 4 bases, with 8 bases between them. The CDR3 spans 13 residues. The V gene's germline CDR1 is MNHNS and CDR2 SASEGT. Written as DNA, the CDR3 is TGTGCCAGCAGTCCGCCGGGCACCGGGGAGCTGTTTTTT. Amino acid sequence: CASSPPGTGELFF.

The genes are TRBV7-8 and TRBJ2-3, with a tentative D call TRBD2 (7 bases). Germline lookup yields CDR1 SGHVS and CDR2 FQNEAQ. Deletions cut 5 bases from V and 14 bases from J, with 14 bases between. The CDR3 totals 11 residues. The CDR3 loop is CASSQGGGAYF. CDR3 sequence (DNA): TGTGCCAGCAGCCAAGGCGGGGGCGCGTATTTT.

The CDR3 loop reads CASSQEAVDQPQHF. CDR3 sequence (DNA): TGCGCCAGCAGCCAAGAAGCGGTAGATCAGCCCCAGCATTTT. V gene TRBV4-1 combines with J gene TRBJ1-5; D gene ambiguous. Germline V CDR1 and CDR2: MGHRA, YSYEKL. Trimming left V 0 bases short and J 5 bases short, with 8 bases between. This CDR3 spans 14 amino acids.

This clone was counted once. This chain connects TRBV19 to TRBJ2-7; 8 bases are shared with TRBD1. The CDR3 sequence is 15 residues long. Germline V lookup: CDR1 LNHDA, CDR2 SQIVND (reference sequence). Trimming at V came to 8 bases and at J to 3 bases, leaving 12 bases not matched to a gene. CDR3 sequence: CASSGTGSLNYEQYF. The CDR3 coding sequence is TGTGCCAGTTCCGGGACAGGTTCTTTAAACTACGAGCAGTACTTC.